The 24 T cell receptor beta chains reported below all come from one sample, sequenced in a study of shared clonotypes between healthy human individuals (dated by TCRdb to about 2020). Receptors were amplified or captured by the immunoSEQ multiplex PCR assay. Imported from immuneACCESS, the table was reduced by TCRdb to in-frame sequences with V and J called. These copies leave out some clones; in studies compared against another copy, an unresolved V gene accounts for under half, and the cause of the remainder is not known. Counted in this sample were hundreds of thousands of clones; around 73% of them appeared once. Around 1.8% of the sample belongs to the ten largest clones. Sample: memory CD4+ T cells sorted from blood. The cell subset or site label of this sample denotes: CD45RA-negative fraction. These receptors came from a woman aged 30 to 39 in good health.

The sample holds many counts of this clone. Distinct nucleotide sequences in the sample also encode this CDR3. CDR3 in DNA: TGTGCCAGCTCACCCAGGGGACAACCTAATGAAAAACTGTTTTTT. This translates into CASSPRGQPNEKLFF. The chain uses TRBV18 and TRBJ1-4, with a weak D call TRBD1 (6 bases). The CDR3 has 15 residues. The germline gives CDR1 KGHSH, CDR2 LQKENI. V was cut by 3 bases and J by 3 bases, with 11 bases left in between.

V usage is TRBV5-1 and J usage is TRBJ2-7; TRBD2 matches at 9 bases. Germline V CDR1 and CDR2: SGHRS, YFSETQ. The junction had 10 bases not matched to a gene; V was cut back by 3 bases and J by 3 bases. CDR3 size: 16 residues. The DNA for the CDR3 is TGCGCCAGCAGCTCAAACATCGATAGCGGGAGCTACGAGCAGTACTTC. The encoded protein is CASSSNIDSGSYEQYF.

This rearrangement joins TRBV18 to TRBJ2-3; D uncertain. Germline CDR1 and CDR2: KGHSH and LQKENI. V was clipped by 0 bases and J by 4 bases, with 5 bases between them. This CDR3 contains 13 residues. The CDR3 is CASSPPVSDTQYF. CDR3 DNA: TGTGCCAGCTCACCACCGGTATCAGATACGCAGTATTTT.

In DNA, the CDR3 is TGTGCCAGCAGTGTGACCTACACTGAAGCTTTCTTT. Protein: CASSVTYTEAFF. The chain has TRBV6-1 and TRBJ1-1; D remains ambiguous. Between the trimmed V and J ends, which lost 4 bases and 3 bases, there was a span of 6 bases. CDR3 size: 12 residues. CDR1 MNHNS and CDR2 SASEGT come from the germline V gene.

V and J are TRBV2 and TRBJ2-7; maybe TRBD2 (7 bases). V was cut by 5 bases and J by 7 bases, with 21 bases left in between. The CDR3 is 15 amino acids. Germline loops: CDR1 SNHLY, CDR2 FYNNEI. The CDR3 region is CASSPVGGGSWEQYF. Written as DNA, the CDR3 is TGTGCCAGCAGTCCCGTGGGGGGCGGGAGCTGGGAGCAGTACTTC. The full variable domain, rest sourced from reference TRBV2 and TRBJ2-7, is EPEVTQTPSHQVTQMGQEVILRCVPISNHLYFYWYRQILGQKVEFLVSFYNNEISEKSEIFDDQFSVERPDGSNFTLKIRSTKLEDSAMYFCASSPVGGGSWEQYFGPGTRLTVT.

This chain links TRBV7-8 with TRBJ2-3; D possibly uses TRBD1 or TRBD2 (5 bases each). Germline V gives CDR1 SGHVS, CDR2 FQNEAQ. V was pared by 5 bases and J by 1 base, with 16 bases between. The CDR3 has 16 residues. CDR3 residues: CASSRGVGRRTDTQYF. CDR3 bases: TGTGCCAGCAGCCGAGGGGTCGGCAGACGCACAGATACGCAGTATTTT.

The CDR3 sequence is CASSGRGSGSDTQYF. CDR3 nucleotides: TGTGCCAGCAGCGGTCGGGGATCGGGGTCAGATACGCAGTATTTT. This chain connects TRBV5-8 to TRBJ2-3; perhaps TRBD2 as D (5 bases). CDR1 is SGHTS and CDR2 is YDEGEE in the germline V gene. The CDR3 is 15 residues long. Trimming stripped 4 bases from V and 4 bases from J, with 16 bases between.

The V and J genes are TRBV28 and TRBJ2-3, with a tentative D call TRBD2 (6 bases). Trimming stripped 5 bases from V and 5 bases from J, with 29 bases between. The germline V gene encodes CDR1 MDHEN and CDR2 SYDVKM. The CDR3 consists of 19 residues. CDR3 amino acids: CASSIRSLGGRRGRDTQYF. The CDR3, as DNA: TGTGCCAGCAGTATACGTTCGCTCGGAGGCCGACGGGGGAGAGATACGCAGTATTTT.

The gene calls are TRBV11-3 and TRBJ2-7, with TRBD2 matching 7 bases. CDR1 and CDR2 from the germline V gene are SGHNT and YENEEA. Germline trimming cut 2 bases from V and 7 bases from J; bases unmatched to any gene: 5. CDR3 length: 13 amino acids. As DNA, the CDR3 is TGTGCCAGCAGCTTACGAGCGGGGACGGAGCAGTACTTC. Protein: CASSLRAGTEQYF.

This sequence joins TRBV28 and TRBJ1-1, with D hard to call. V lost 6 bases, J lost 0 bases, and 14 bases lay in between. CDR3 length equals 15 residues. CDR1 and CDR2 (germline): MDHEN, SYDVKM. The CDR3 nucleotides are TGTGCCAGCAGGTTTGCAGCCGGAGTGAACACTGAAGCTTTCTTT. Its translation: CASRFAAGVNTEAFF. Full variable domain (rest looked up from reference TRBV28 and TRBJ1-1): DVKVTQSSRYLVKRTGEKVFLECVQDMDHENMFWYRQDPGLGLRLIYFSYDVKMKEKGDIPEGYSVSREKKERFSLILESASTNQTSMYLCASRFAAGVNTEAFFGQGTRLTVV.

The chain has TRBV7-3 and TRBJ2-2, with 7 bases that match TRBD2. The length of the CDR3 is 15 residues. V was pared by 8 bases and J by 2 bases, with 8 bases of the junction left unmatched. From germline, CDR1 is SGHTA and CDR2 FQGTGA. This CDR3 reads CASGQASGNTGELFF. CDR3 DNA sequence: TGTGCCAGCGGTCAGGCTAGCGGAAACACCGGGGAGCTGTTTTTT.

V usage is TRBV2 and J usage is TRBJ1-4; D may be TRBD1 (5 bases). From germline, CDR1 is SNHLY and CDR2 FYNNEI. This CDR3 spans 13 amino acids. Trimming left V 2 bases short and J 7 bases short, with 8 bases between. DNA for the CDR3: TGTGCCAGCAGTGAATGGGGGATTGAAAAACTGTTTTTT. It specifies CASSEWGIEKLFF.

This clone was seen repeatedly, ten times or more. This chain links TRBV6-1 with TRBJ2-3, with D hard to call. Germline CDR1 MNHNS, CDR2 SASEGT. The CDR3 totals 14 residues. V lost 1 base to trimming and J lost 4 bases, with 9 bases between them. CDR3 in DNA: TGTGCCAGCAGTGAAGAAAGCCGATCAGATACGCAGTATTTT. Its protein is CASSEESRSDTQYF.

Only one count was recorded for this clone. The V call is TRBV18, the J call TRBJ1-1; 12 bases map to TRBD1. The V gene's germline CDR1 is KGHSH and CDR2 LQKENI. The V segment lost 6 bases and the J segment 3 bases; nucleotides outside the gene matches: 8. The CDR3 is 16 amino acids. As DNA, the CDR3 is TGTGCCAGCTCGCCGGGACAGGGGGCGCGGTACACTGAAGCTTTCTTT. It encodes CASSPGQGARYTEAFF.

This clone was seen once. The chain couples TRBV18 to TRBJ2-3; TRBD1 agrees at 7 bases. The V and J ends lost 3 bases and 5 bases, in that order; junction bases with no gene match: 5. The CDR3 runs to 14 residues. Germline CDR1 is KGHSH and CDR2 is LQKENI. The CDR3 nucleotides read TGTGCCAGCTCACCGGGACAGAGACGAGATACGCAGTATTTT. The encoded protein is CASSPGQRRDTQYF.

The chain joins TRBV28 to TRBJ1-2, with TRBD1 matching over 9 bases. The CDR3 is 17 residues long. Losses at the gene ends were 5 bases for V and 1 base for J; bases not matched to a gene: 11. Germline assignment: CDR1 MDHEN and CDR2 SYDVKM. CDR3 amino acids: CASSNRDRASVNYGYTF. The CDR3 DNA reads as TGTGCCAGCAGTAATAGGGACAGGGCCTCCGTTAACTATGGCTACACCTTC.

This sequence joins TRBV23-1 and TRBJ2-4; possibly TRBD2 for D (5 bases). TRBV23-1 is designated an ORF whose function remains uncertain. V was clipped by 0 bases and J by 6 bases, with 21 bases between them. The CDR3 consists of 18 residues. CDR3 bases: TGCGCCAGCAGTCAATCGGAGTTACAGACTACCCAAGTAAACATTCAGTACTTC. As protein: CASSQSELQTTQVNIQYF.

The gene calls are TRBV6-1 and TRBJ2-5; TRBD2 aligns across 9 bases. The V gene's germline CDR1 is MNHNS and CDR2 SASEGT. Trimming cost V 10 bases and J 4 bases; bases outside gene matches: 13. The CDR3 runs to 15 residues. CDR3 in amino acids: CATPFGAGGGETQYF. The CDR3 region has the DNA TGTGCCACCCCGTTTGGCGCGGGAGGGGGAGAGACCCAGTACTTC.

This clone appeared a single time. V gene TRBV4-2 combines with J gene TRBJ2-3; D gene uncertain. CDR1 and CDR2 (germline): LGHNA, YNFKEQ. This CDR3 has 15 amino acids. V lost 0 bases, J lost 0 bases, and 7 bases lay in between. CDR3 residues: CASSQDTLSTDTQYF. For the CDR3, the DNA is TGTGCCAGCAGCCAAGATACGTTAAGCACAGATACGCAGTATTTT.

A few counts support this clone. In DNA, the CDR3 is TGTGCCAGCAGTTTCTACTATCCAGGGGAAGGTCAGCCCCAGCATTTT. It specifies CASSFYYPGEGQPQHF. The rearrangement joins TRBV28 to TRBJ1-5; D is perhaps TRBD1 (6 bases). The ends were cut back, 3 bases at V and 6 bases at J, with 18 bases in the middle. The germline gives CDR1 MDHEN, CDR2 SYDVKM. The CDR3 is 16 residues long.

This clone has a count of ten or more. The CDR3 protein is CASSLAEGEQFF. The CDR3 DNA sequence: TGTGCCAGCAGCTTAGCGGAGGGTGAGCAGTTCTTC. The rearrangement uses TRBV7-9 and TRBJ2-1, with a weak D call TRBD2 (6 bases). V was trimmed by 0 bases and J by 9 bases, leaving 6 bases between them. The CDR3 is made up of 12 amino acids. CDR1 is SEHNR, CDR2 FQNEAQ, per germline (reference sequence).

This chain connects TRBV6-1 to TRBJ1-5; D unresolved. This CDR3 is 14 amino acids long. V was trimmed by 1 base and J by 2 bases, leaving 6 bases between them. CDR1 is MNHNS and CDR2 is SASEGT in the germline V gene. For the CDR3, the DNA is TGTGCCAGCAGTGAAGGACACCGCAATCAGCCCCAGCATTTT. The encoded protein is CASSEGHRNQPQHF.

The rearrangement uses TRBV4-1 and TRBJ1-1; 7 nucleotides align to TRBD1. The CDR3 consists of 15 residues. V dropped 5 bases and J dropped 2; count of bases not matched to a gene: 8. CDR1 and CDR2 (germline): MGHRA, YSYEKL. The CDR3 spells CASSFTGTANTEAFF. The CDR3 coding sequence is TGCGCCAGCAGCTTCACCGGGACAGCCAACACTGAAGCTTTCTTT.

V is TRBV30 and J is TRBJ1-2; the D gene is possibly TRBD1 (5 bases). V was clipped by 0 bases and J by 8 bases, with 7 bases between them. Germline-derived CDR1 and CDR2 are GTSNPN and SVGIG (reference sequence). The CDR3 covers 11 residues. The CDR3, as DNA: TGTGCCTGGAGTGTAGCAGGGGGCTACACCTTC. Translated, it gives CAWSVAGGYTF.